This entry lists 21 T cell receptor beta chains sequenced from one sample in a study of shared clonotypes between healthy human individuals (dated by TCRdb to the early 2020s). Libraries were constructed by the immunoSEQ multiplex PCR assay. This immuneACCESS table, as held by TCRdb, lists in-frame sequences with V and J called but not all clones. Of the missing ones, under half trace to an unresolved V gene in checked studies; the others have no known cause. The sample table contains approximately 2.3 million clones; only one count was recorded for 93% of them. The ten biggest clones cover about 0.39% of the sample. Material: naive CD4+ T cells from PBMCs. The intended sense of this specimen's cell subset or site label: CD45RA+ positively selected. Every receptor here comes from a man aged 18 to 29 in good health. Some clones in this sample may be carry-over from other donors' samples.

The CDR3 loop is CASSARPSGYGYTF. The CDR3 coding sequence is TGTGCCAGCAGTGCCCGGCCGAGCGGATATGGCTACACCTTC. The chain links TRBV2 to TRBJ1-2; D remains unclear. V lost 4 bases and J 5 bases, leaving 14 bases between the germline ends. Germline-derived CDR1 and CDR2 are SNHLY and FYNNEI. The CDR3 totals 14 residues.

The V gene is TRBV18, the J gene TRBJ2-7; no firm D call. The CDR3 is made up of 14 amino acids. The germline CDR1 and CDR2 sequences are KGHSH and LQKENI. Trimming removed 3 bases at V and 4 bases at J, with 13 bases between. DNA for the CDR3: TGTGCCAGCTCACCTCCGTACGGTTCTTACGAGCAGTACTTC. Amino acid sequence: CASSPPYGSYEQYF.

V and J are TRBV9 and TRBJ1-4; D may be TRBD1 (5 bases). Germline CDR1 reads SGDLS; CDR2 reads YYNGEE. Trimming pared 1 base from V and 5 bases from J, leaving 6 bases between. This CDR3 is 13 amino acids long. CDR3 nucleotides: TGTGCCAGCAGCGTACGGGACAATGAAAAACTGTTTTTT. Amino acid sequence: CASSVRDNEKLFF.

This clone was seen a single time. This chain connects TRBV2 to TRBJ2-7; 10 nucleotides match TRBD2. V was clipped by 4 bases and J by 4 bases; unmatched bases: 4. The germline V gene has CDR1 SNHLY and CDR2 FYNNEI. This CDR3 is 14 amino acids long. The CDR3 reads CASSVRAGGYEQYF. CDR3 bases: TGTGCCAGCAGTGTCCGAGCGGGAGGGTACGAGCAGTACTTC. The full variable domain, completed using reference TRBV2 and TRBJ2-7, is EPEVTQTPSHQVTQMGQEVILRCVPISNHLYFYWYRQILGQKVEFLVSFYNNEISEKSEIFDDQFSVERPDGSNFTLKIRSTKLEDSAMYFCASSVRAGGYEQYFGPGTRLTVT.

The V call is TRBV5-1, the J call TRBJ2-7; D assignment may be TRBD1 or TRBD2 (5 bases each). Trimming took off 3 bases at V and 6 bases at J, with 13 bases between the two ends. The CDR3 has 13 residues. The germline gives CDR1 SGHRS, CDR2 YFSETQ. The CDR3 is CASSSDNRGEQYF. DNA of the CDR3: TGCGCCAGCAGCTCGGACAATCGGGGCGAGCAGTACTTC.

The chain employs TRBV2 and TRBJ1-4, with 8 bases lining up with TRBD1. Trimming removed 7 bases from V and 5 bases from J; junction bases left unmatched: 9. The germline V gene encodes CDR1 SNHLY and CDR2 FYNNEI. This CDR3 contains 15 residues. The CDR3 DNA reads TGTGCCAGCACCCTACAGGACAGGGCAAATGAAAAACTGTTTTTT. Translating it yields CASTLQDRANEKLFF.

The chain uses TRBV18 and TRBJ2-7, with D possibly matching TRBD2 (5 bases). The CDR3 runs 15 residues. The germline V gene has CDR1 KGHSH and CDR2 LQKENI. V was cut by 8 bases and J by 6 bases, with 23 bases left in between. CDR3 bases: TGTGCCAGCCGAAACCGGATTAAACCTGAGGGCGAGCAGTACTTC. Translating it yields CASRNRIKPEGEQYF. Together with reference TRBV18 and TRBJ2-7, the CDR3 gives the full variable domain: NAGVMQNPRHLVRRRGQEARLRCSPMKGHSHVYWYRQLPEEGLKFMVYLQKENIIDESGMPKERFSAEFPKEGPSILRIQQVVRGDSAAYFCASRNRIKPEGEQYFGPGTRLTVT.

The J gene is TRBJ2-3, the V gene TRBV19; 10 nucleotides align to TRBD1. V shed 9 bases and J 1 base; nucleotides not matched to a gene: 4. The CDR3 has 14 amino acids. The germline V gene encodes CDR1 LNHDA and CDR2 SQIVND (reference sequence). This CDR3 reads CARRTGGCTDTQYF. The CDR3 DNA follows: TGTGCCAGGCGGACAGGGGGTTGCACAGATACGCAGTATTTT.

The rearrangement joins TRBV28 to TRBJ2-5; 11 bases are a match to TRBD2. The CDR3 totals 17 residues. The V and J ends lost 5 bases and 10 bases, in that order; junction bases with no gene match: 18. Per germline, CDR1 MDHEN and CDR2 SYDVKM. CDR3 in amino acids: CASSTHGTSGAPGDQYF. CDR3 nucleotides: TGTGCCAGCAGTACACACGGGACTAGCGGAGCCCCTGGGGACCAGTACTTC.

The rearrangement uses TRBV5-8 and TRBJ2-4, with 12 nucleotides matching TRBD1. V lost 4 bases and J lost 6; bases outside the gene matches: 5. The germline CDR1 and CDR2 sequences are SGHTS and YDEGEE. There are 15 residues in the CDR3. Here the CDR3 reads CASSLGTGGGNIQYF. CDR3 bases: TGTGCCAGCAGCCTAGGGACAGGGGGCGGAAACATTCAGTACTTC.

The rearrangement joins TRBV11-2 to TRBJ2-7; 7 positions match TRBD1. With V trimmed by 4 bases and J by 6 bases, 6 bases remained unmatched. CDR1 is SGHAT and CDR2 is FQNNGV in the germline V gene. CDR3 length: 13 amino acids. CDR3 sequence reads: CASSSSTGAEQYF. CDR3 coding DNA: TGTGCCAGCAGCTCAAGCACAGGGGCCGAGCAGTACTTC.

This sequence joins TRBV25-1 and TRBJ2-1, with D possibly called TRBD1 or TRBD2 (5 bases each). The CDR3 spans 15 residues. Trimming shortened V by 5 bases and J by 7 bases, and 18 bases separated the two germline ends. The germline V gene encodes CDR1 MGHDK and CDR2 SYGVNS. Written as DNA, the CDR3 is TGTGCCAGCAGTCCTCAGGGAAAGAGGGTGAATGAGCAGTTCTTC. It is translated as CASSPQGKRVNEQFF.

The rearrangement joins TRBV2 to TRBJ2-2; D remains unclear. Germline values: CDR1 SNHLY, CDR2 FYNNEI. Trimming took off 6 bases at V and 4 bases at J, with 9 bases between the two ends. This CDR3 contains 13 residues. The CDR3 DNA follows: TGTGCCAGCAGGTTATGGATCACCGGGGAGCTGTTTTTT. Amino acid sequence: CASRLWITGELFF.

V is TRBV7-6 and J is TRBJ2-5; tentative D call: TRBD1 (8 bases). CDR1 and CDR2 from the germline V gene are SGHVS and FNYEAQ. V lost 3 bases and J 3 bases, leaving 14 bases between the germline ends. CDR3 length: 15 amino acids. The CDR3 DNA follows: TGTGCCAGCAGCTTGGGACTACAGGGGGAAGAGACCCAGTACTTC. As protein: CASSLGLQGEETQYF.

The rearrangement joins TRBV19 to TRBJ2-6; a possible D gene is TRBD1 (6 bases). Germline loops: CDR1 LNHDA, CDR2 SQIVND (reference sequence). V was cut by 4 bases and J by 3 bases, with 13 bases left in between. The CDR3 totals 16 residues. Written as DNA, the CDR3 is TGTGCCAGTAGTACGCTTTTAGGGGGTGGGGCCAACGTCCTGACTTTC. This encodes CASSTLLGGGANVLTF.

The chain uses TRBV7-9 and TRBJ1-5; unclear D gene. The CDR3 is made up of 13 amino acids. Germline-derived CDR1 and CDR2 are SEHNR and FQNEAQ (reference sequence). Trimming removed 4 bases at V and 5 bases at J, with 9 bases between. Here the CDR3 DNA reads TGTGCCAGCAGCTGGATTAGAGATCAGCCCCAGCATTTT. It encodes CASSWIRDQPQHF. The full variable domain, rest sourced from reference TRBV7-9 and TRBJ1-5, is DTGVSQNPRHKITKRGQNVTFRCDPISEHNRLYWYRQTLGQGPEFLTYFQNEAQLEKSRLLSDRFSAERPKGSFSTLEIQRTEQGDSAMYLCASSWIRDQPQHFGDGTRLSIL.

A remark on this clone: This CDR3 is also generated by other DNA sequences in the sample. The chain joins TRBV5-6 to TRBJ2-2; D unresolved. The CDR3 length is 15 residues. The V and J ends lost 1 base and 1 base respectively, with 8 bases between them. Germline CDR1 and CDR2: SGHDT and YYEEEE. CDR3: CASSLRTVNTGELFF. CDR3 nucleotide sequence: TGTGCCAGCAGCTTGCGGACGGTGAACACCGGGGAGCTGTTTTTT.

V usage is TRBV5-1 and J usage is TRBJ2-7, with 8 bases aligning to TRBD2. CDR1 is SGHRS and CDR2 is YFSETQ in the germline V gene. The CDR3 has 12 amino acids. The trim removed 1 base at V and 9 bases at J, leaving 3 bases unmatched. CDR3 DNA sequence: TGCGCCAGCAGCTTGAGCGGGGGAAGGCAGTACTTC. Protein: CASSLSGGRQYF.

The J gene is TRBJ2-7, the V gene TRBV27, with D possibly being TRBD2 (5 bases). Germline V lookup: CDR1 MNHEY, CDR2 SMNVEV (reference sequence). The length of the CDR3 is 16 residues. V was pared by 3 bases and J by 2 bases, with 17 bases between. CDR3 nucleotide sequence: TGTGCCAGCAGTTTCTCATTCTTGGAGGCCGCCTACGAGCAGTACTTC. Its protein product is CASSFSFLEAAYEQYF.

This chain links TRBV6-5 with TRBJ2-1, with D perhaps given as TRBD1 or TRBD2 (5 bases each). Germline loops: CDR1 MNHEY, CDR2 SVGAGI. The CDR3 spans 15 residues. V lost 6 bases and J lost 0, with 12 bases in between. The CDR3 nucleotides are TGTGCCAGCAGGGGACGGGCAAGCTCCTACAATGAGCAGTTCTTC. Its protein is CASRGRASSYNEQFF.

V and J are TRBV5-4 and TRBJ2-5; TRBD2 aligns across 10 bases. The DNA end favors TRBJ2-7, so the J call may be wrong. The germline gives CDR1 SGHNT, CDR2 YYREEE (reference sequence). There are 17 residues in the CDR3. CDR3 nucleotides: TGTGCCAGCAGTGGTGGTGGCGCTAGCGGGAGTCTCCACGAGCAGTACTTC. Translating it yields CASSGGGASGSLHEQYF.